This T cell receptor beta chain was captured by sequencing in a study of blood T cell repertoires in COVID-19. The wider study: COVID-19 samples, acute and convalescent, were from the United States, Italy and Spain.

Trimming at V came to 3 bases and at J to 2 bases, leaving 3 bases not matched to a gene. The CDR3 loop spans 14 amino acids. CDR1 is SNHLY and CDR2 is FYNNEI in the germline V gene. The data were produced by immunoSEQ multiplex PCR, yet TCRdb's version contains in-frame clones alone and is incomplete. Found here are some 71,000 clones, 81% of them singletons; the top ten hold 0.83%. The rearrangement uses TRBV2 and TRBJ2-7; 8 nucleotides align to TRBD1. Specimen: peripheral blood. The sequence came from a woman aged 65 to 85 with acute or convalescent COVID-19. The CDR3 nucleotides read TGTGCCAGCAGTGACAGACAGGGGCCCTACGAGCAGTACTTC. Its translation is CASSDRQGPYEQYF.